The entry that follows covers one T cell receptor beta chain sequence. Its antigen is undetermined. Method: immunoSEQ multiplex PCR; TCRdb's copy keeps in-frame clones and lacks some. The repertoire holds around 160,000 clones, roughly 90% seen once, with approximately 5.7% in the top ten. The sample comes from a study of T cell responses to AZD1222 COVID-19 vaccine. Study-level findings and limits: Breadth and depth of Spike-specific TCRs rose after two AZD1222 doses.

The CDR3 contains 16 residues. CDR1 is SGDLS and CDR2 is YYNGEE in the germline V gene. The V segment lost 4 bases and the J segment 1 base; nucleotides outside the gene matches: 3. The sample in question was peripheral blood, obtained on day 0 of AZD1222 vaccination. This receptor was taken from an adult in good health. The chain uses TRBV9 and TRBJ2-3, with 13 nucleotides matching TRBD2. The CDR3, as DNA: TGTGCCAGCAGCTTGACTAGCGGGGGGCGCACAGATACGCAGTATTTT. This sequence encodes CASSLTSGGRTDTQYF.